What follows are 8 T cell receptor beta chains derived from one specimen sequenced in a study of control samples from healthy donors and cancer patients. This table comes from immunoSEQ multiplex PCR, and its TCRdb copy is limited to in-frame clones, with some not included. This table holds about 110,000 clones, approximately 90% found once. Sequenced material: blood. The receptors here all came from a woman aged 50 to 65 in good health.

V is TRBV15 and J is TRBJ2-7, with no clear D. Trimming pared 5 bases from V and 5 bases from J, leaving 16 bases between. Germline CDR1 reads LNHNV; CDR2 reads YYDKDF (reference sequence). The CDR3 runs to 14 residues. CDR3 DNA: TGTGCCACCAGCTTACGGTTCCTCGGCGACGAGCAGTACTTC. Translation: CATSLRFLGDEQYF.

The CDR3 coding sequence is TGTGCCAGCAGCGGACCGGGACAGAGCTACGAGCAGTACTTC. Protein sequence: CASSGPGQSYEQYF. The V gene is TRBV27, the J gene TRBJ2-7; 7 positions agree with TRBD1. The junction had 8 bases not matched to a gene; V was cut back by 6 bases and J by 3 bases. This CDR3 contains 14 residues. Germline V gene data show CDR1 as MNHEY and CDR2 as SMNVEV (reference sequence).

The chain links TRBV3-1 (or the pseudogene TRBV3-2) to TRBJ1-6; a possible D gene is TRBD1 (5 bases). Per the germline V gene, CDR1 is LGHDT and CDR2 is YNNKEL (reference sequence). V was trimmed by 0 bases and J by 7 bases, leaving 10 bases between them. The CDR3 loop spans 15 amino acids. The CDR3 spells CASSQDGGINSPLHF. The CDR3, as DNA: TGTGCCAGCAGCCAAGATGGGGGAATAAATTCACCCCTCCACTTT.

The CDR3 here is CASSPGGSYNEQFF. The CDR3 DNA reads as TGTGCCAGCAGCCCCGGAGGCTCCTACAATGAGCAGTTCTTC. The chain joins TRBV11-3 to TRBJ2-1, with D perhaps matching TRBD2 (5 bases). Per the germline V gene, CDR1 is SGHNT and CDR2 is YENEEA. The CDR3 length is 14 residues. V was pared by 5 bases and J by 0 bases, with 8 bases between. Drawing the rest from reference TRBV11-3 and TRBJ2-1, the complete variable domain is EAGVVQSPRYKIIEKKQPVAFWCNPISGHNTLYWYLQNLGQGPELLIRYENEEAVDDSQLPKDRFSAERLKGVDSTLKIQPAELGDSAVYLCASSPGGSYNEQFFGPGTRLTVL.

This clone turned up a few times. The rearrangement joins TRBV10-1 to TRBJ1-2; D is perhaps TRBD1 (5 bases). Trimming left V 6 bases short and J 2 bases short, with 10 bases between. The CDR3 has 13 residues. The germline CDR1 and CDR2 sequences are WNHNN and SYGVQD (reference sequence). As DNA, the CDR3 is TGCGCCAGCAGCGACGACAGAAACTATGGCTACACCTTC. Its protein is CASSDDRNYGYTF.

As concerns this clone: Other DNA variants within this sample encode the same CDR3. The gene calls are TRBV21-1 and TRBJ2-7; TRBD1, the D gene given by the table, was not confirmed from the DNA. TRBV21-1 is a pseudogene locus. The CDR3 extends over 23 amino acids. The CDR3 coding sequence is TGTGCCAGCAGCAAACGGGGGGACAGGGGGCGCAGGGATCTCAGTGGGGCTTCGGACGAGCAGTACGTC. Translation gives CASSKRGDRGRRDLSGASDEQYV.

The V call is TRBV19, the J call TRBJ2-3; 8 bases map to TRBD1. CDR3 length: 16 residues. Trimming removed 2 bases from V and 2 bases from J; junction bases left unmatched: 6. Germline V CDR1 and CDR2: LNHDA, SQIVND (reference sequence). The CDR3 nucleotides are TGTGCCAGTAGTATATTTGGACAGGGTTTCACAGATACGCAGTATTTT. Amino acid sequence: CASSIFGQGFTDTQYF.

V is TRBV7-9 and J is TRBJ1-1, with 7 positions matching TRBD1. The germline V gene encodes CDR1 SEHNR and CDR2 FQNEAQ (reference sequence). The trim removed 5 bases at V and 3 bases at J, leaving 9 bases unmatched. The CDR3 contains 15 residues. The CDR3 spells CASSPREGADTEAFF. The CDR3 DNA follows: TGTGCCAGCAGCCCTCGTGAGGGGGCCGACACTGAAGCTTTCTTT.